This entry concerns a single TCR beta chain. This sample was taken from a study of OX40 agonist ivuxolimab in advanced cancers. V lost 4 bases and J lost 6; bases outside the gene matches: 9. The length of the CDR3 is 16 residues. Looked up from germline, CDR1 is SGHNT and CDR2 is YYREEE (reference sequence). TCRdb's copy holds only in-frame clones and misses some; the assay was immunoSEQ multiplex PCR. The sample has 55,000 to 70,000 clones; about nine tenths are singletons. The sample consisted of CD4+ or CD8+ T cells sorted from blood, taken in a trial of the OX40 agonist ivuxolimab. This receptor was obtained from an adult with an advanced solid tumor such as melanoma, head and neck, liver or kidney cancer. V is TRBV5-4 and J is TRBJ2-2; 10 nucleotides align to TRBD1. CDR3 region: CASSPRQGAIPGELFF. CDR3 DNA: TGTGCCAGCAGCCCCCGACAGGGGGCGATCCCCGGGGAGCTGTTTTTT.